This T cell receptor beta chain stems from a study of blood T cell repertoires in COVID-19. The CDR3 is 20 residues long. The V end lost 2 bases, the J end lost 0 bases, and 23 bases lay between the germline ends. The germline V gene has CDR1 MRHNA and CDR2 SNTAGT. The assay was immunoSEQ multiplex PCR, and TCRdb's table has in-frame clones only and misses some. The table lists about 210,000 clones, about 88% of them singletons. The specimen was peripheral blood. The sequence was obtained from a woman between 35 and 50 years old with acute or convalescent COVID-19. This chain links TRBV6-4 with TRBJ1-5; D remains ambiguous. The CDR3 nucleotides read TGTGCCAGCAGTGACCCCACCTGTCCGGGAGTCGAGGATAGCAATCAGCCCCAGCATTTT. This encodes CASSDPTCPGVEDSNQPQHF.